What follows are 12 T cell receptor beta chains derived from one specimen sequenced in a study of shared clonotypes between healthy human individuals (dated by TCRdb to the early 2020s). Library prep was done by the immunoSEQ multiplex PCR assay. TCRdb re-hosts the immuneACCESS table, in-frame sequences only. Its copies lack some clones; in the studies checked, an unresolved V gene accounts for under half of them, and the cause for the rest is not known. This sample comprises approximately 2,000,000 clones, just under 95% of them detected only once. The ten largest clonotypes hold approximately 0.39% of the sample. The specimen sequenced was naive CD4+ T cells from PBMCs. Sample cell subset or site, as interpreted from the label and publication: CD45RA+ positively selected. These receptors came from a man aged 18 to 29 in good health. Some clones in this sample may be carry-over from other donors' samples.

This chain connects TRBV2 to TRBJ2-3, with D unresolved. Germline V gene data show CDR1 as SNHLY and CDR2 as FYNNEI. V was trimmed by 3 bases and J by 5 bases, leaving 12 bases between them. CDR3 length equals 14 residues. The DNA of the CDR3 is TGTGCCAGCAGTGAGTTCAGATTAGAAGATACGCAGTATTTT. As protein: CASSEFRLEDTQYF.

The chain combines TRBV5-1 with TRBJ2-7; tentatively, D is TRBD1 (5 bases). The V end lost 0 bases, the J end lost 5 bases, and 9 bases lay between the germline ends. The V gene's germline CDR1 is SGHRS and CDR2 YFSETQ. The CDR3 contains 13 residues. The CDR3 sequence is CASSLEGAHEQYF. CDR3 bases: TGCGCCAGCAGCTTGGAAGGGGCCCACGAGCAGTACTTC. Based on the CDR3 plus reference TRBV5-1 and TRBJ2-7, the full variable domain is KAGVTQTPRYLIKTRGQQVTLSCSPISGHRSVSWYQQTPGQGLQFLFEYFSETQRNKGNFPGRFSGRQFSNSRSEMNVSTLELGDSALYLCASSLEGAHEQYFGPGTRLTVT.

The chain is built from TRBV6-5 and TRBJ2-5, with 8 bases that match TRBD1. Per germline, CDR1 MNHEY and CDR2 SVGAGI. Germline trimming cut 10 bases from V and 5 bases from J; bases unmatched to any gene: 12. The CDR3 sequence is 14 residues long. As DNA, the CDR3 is TGTGCCACTACGGGGGCAGGGGGCTGGGAGACCCAGTACTTC. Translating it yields CATTGAGGWETQYF.

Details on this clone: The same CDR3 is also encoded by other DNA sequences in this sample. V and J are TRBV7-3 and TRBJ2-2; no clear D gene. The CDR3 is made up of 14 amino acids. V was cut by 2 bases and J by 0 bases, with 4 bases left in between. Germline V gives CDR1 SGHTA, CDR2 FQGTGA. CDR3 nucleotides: TGTGCCAGCAGCTTACTGGCGAACACCGGGGAGCTGTTTTTT. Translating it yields CASSLLANTGELFF.

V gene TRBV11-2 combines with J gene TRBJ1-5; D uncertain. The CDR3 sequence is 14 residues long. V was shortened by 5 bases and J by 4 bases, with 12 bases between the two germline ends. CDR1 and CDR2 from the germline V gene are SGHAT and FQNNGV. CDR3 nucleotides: TGTGCCAGCAGCCCAGAAAGGAAAAATCAGCCCCAGCATTTT. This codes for CASSPERKNQPQHF.

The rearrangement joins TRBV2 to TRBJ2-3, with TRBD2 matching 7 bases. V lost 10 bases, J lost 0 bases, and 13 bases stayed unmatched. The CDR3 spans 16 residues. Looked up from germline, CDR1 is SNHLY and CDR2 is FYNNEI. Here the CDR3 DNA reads TGTGCCACACGCCACGGGCTAGCGGCTAGCACAGATACGCAGTATTTT. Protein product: CATRHGLAASTDTQYF.

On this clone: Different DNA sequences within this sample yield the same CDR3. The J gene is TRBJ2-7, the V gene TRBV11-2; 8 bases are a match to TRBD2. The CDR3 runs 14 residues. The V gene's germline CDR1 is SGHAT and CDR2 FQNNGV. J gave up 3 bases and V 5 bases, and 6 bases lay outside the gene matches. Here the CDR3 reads CASSRSGTYYEQYF. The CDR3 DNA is TGTGCCAGCAGCCGTAGCGGGACGTACTACGAGCAGTACTTC.

The CDR3 protein is CSVGRVNNEQFF. The CDR3 DNA reads as TGCAGCGTCGGGAGGGTCAACAATGAGCAGTTCTTC. The chain carries TRBV29-1 and TRBJ2-1; 8 nucleotides line up with TRBD2. The CDR3 runs to 12 residues. The germline V gene encodes CDR1 SQVTM and CDR2 ANQGSEA. V lost 6 bases, J lost 5 bases, and 3 bases stayed unmatched.

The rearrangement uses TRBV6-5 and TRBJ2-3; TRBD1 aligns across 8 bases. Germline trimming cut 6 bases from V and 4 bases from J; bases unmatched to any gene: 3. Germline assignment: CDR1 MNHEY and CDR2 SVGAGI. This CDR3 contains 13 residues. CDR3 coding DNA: TGTGCCAGCAGACGGACAGGGCCAGATACGCAGTATTTT. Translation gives CASRRTGPDTQYF.

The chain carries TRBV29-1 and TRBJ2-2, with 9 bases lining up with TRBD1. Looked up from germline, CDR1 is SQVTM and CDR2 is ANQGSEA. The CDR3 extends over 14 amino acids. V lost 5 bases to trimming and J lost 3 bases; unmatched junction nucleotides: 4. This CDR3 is CSVRTGEYTGELFF. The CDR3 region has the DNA TGCAGCGTTAGGACAGGGGAATACACCGGGGAGCTGTTTTTT.

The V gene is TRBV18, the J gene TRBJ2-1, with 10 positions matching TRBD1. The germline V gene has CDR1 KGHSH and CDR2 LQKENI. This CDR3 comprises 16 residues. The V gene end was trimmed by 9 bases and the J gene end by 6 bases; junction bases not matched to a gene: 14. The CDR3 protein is CASSVTGTGALNEQFF. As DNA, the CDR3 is TGTGCCAGTTCAGTAACCGGGACAGGGGCCCTCAATGAGCAGTTCTTC.

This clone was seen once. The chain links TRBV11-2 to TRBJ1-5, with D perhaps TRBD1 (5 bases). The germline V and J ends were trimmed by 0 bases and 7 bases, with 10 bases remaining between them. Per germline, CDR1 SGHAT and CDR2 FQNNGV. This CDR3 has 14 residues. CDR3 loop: CASSLDWGTQPQHF. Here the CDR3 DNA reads TGTGCCAGCAGCTTAGATTGGGGGACCCAGCCCCAGCATTTT.